A selection of T cell receptor beta chains follows, all from one sample in a study of cytomegalovirus exposure and HLA in healthy donors. Libraries were prepared by immunoSEQ multiplex PCR; TCRdb keeps only in-frame clonotypes and omits some of them. This sample has 150,000 to 200,000 clones, with roughly 83% found just once. The sample was PBMCs. The receptor source for this set is a woman between 45 and 65 years old in good health and CMV-seronegative. Both conserved end residues are part of each CDR3. The order of the fields is J gene, clone size, D gene, V gene, CDR3 DNA, CDR3 protein. D genes are given only for firm matches. Some rows mark clone size as missing; the rest say once, few, many or name a class of expanded clone.

TRBJ1-6 | NA | TRBD1 | TRBV6-1 | TGTGCCAGCAGTGAATGGGGGACAGGACGCTCACCCCTCCACTTT | CASSEWGTGRSPLHF
TRBJ2-7 | NA | TRBD1 | TRBV11-2 | TGTGCCAGCAGCTTAGGGACAGGGGTGAAAGAGCAGTACTTC | CASSLGTGVKEQYF
TRBJ2-5 | NA | NA | TRBV27 | TGTGCCAACAGGTCGGAGACCCAGTACTTC | CANRSETQYF
TRBJ1-2 | once | NA | TRBV25-1 | TGTGCCAGCAGCTTGGGGGGGATTGGCGGCTACACCTTC | CASSLGGIGGYTF
TRBJ2-7 | NA | TRBD1 | TRBV27 | TGTGCCAGCACCAGACAGGGACAGGGTTCGTACGAGCAGTACTTC | CASTRQGQGSYEQYF
TRBJ1-1 | few | TRBD1 | TRBV6-5 | TGTGCCAGCAGTTGGGGGACAGCAAACACTGAAGCTTTCTTT | CASSWGTANTEAFF
TRBJ2-3 | once | TRBD2 | TRBV7-9 | TGTGCCAGCAGCTACCCGACTAGCGGGACCCCAGATACGCAGTATTTT | CASSYPTSGTPDTQYF
TRBJ1-6 | NA | TRBD1 | TRBV19 | TGTGCCAGTAGTCGCCAGTGGGGACAGCTAAATTCACCCCTCCACTTT | CASSRQWGQLNSPLHF
TRBJ2-7 | NA | TRBD1 | TRBV5-1 | TGCGCCAGCAGCTCTACTCGGACAGGAATCCTCTCCTACGAGCAGTACTTC | CASSSTRTGILSYEQYF
TRBJ2-1 | NA | NA | TRBV9 | TGTGCCAGCAGCGTAGAACTAGCGAGGGGGAATGAGCAGTTCTTC | CASSVELARGNEQFF
TRBJ1-4 | NA | TRBD1 | TRBV7-2 | TGTGCCAGCAGCCTCCAGGGACAGCTAGGTGAAAAACTGTTTTTT | CASSLQGQLGEKLFF
TRBJ2-7 | NA | NA | TRBV19 | TGTGCCAGTAGACGGCAGGGGGGCTACGAGCAGTACTTC | CASRRQGGYEQYF
TRBJ1-5 | NA | NA | TRBV7-9 | TGTGCCAGCAGCTTAGGGGGGGGCCCCAATCAGCCCCAGCATTTT | CASSLGGGPNQPQHF
TRBJ2-7 | once | TRBD2 | TRBV7-2 | TGTGCCAGCAGCCCCCCCGGACTAGCGGGAGGGCCTTACGAGCAGTACTTC | CASSPPGLAGGPYEQYF
TRBJ1-2 | NA | TRBD1 | TRBV4-1 | TGCGCCAGCAGCCAGGAAAAGGGGGCGCATTATGGCTACACCTTC | CASSQEKGAHYGYTF
TRBJ2-7 | NA | NA | TRBV28 | TGTGCCAGCACCTCAGGTTCCGAGTACGAGCAGTACTTC | CASTSGSEYEQYF
TRBJ2-7 | NA | TRBD2 | TRBV6-6 | TGTGCCAGCAGTTACCCCAGCGGGAGGATACCCTACGAGCAGTACTTC | CASSYPSGRIPYEQYF
TRBJ2-2 | NA | NA | TRBV4-1 | TGCGCCAGCAGCCAGCACCAGGGTTACACCGGGGAGCTGTTTTTT | CASSQHQGYTGELFF
TRBJ2-3 | NA | TRBD2 | TRBV7-2 | TGTGCCAGCACACCACCGGGACTAGCGGCTTCAACGCAGTATTTT | CASTPPGLAASTQYF
TRBJ2-7 | NA | NA | TRBV7-9 | TGTGCCAGCAGCTTTAACAAATTAAATTACGAGCAGTACTTC | CASSFNKLNYEQYF
TRBJ2-1 | NA | TRBD2 | TRBV19 | TGTGCCAGTAGAGGGAGGGACGGGTTAGGGCCTGAGCAGTTCTTC | CASRGRDGLGPEQFF
TRBJ2-7 | NA | TRBD2 | TRBV7-2 | TGTGCCAGCAGCTTACAGAAACTAGCGATCTACGAGCAGTACTTC | CASSLQKLAIYEQYF
TRBJ2-7 | NA | TRBD2 | TRBV28 | TGTGCCAGCAGTTTAGGGGCGGCGGGAGCAACCTACGAGCAGTACTTC | CASSLGAAGATYEQYF
TRBJ2-1 | once | NA | TRBV9 | TGTGCCAGCAGCGTAGGTTCGGGATGGACTTCGGGTGAGCAGTTCTTC | CASSVGSGWTSGEQFF
TRBJ1-1 | few | NA | TRBV5-1 | TGCGCCAGCAGCTTGGATTGGCGAGGGGAAGCTTTCTTT | CASSLDWRGEAFF
TRBJ1-5 | NA | TRBD1 | TRBV11-2 | TGTGCCAGCAGCCCCAGGGGGAATAGCAATCAGCCCCAGCATTTT | CASSPRGNSNQPQHF
TRBJ2-5 | NA | NA | TRBV15 | TGTGCCACCAGCAGAAACTTTGGTGTCCAAGAGACCCAGTACTTC | CATSRNFGVQETQYF
TRBJ1-1 | NA | NA | TRBV11-2 | TGTGCCAGCAGCTGGCCGGGACAAATGAACACTGAAGCTTTCTTT | CASSWPGQMNTEAFF
TRBJ1-3 | NA | NA | TRBV5-6 | TGTGCCAGCAGCTTGGGCCCAGGGGTTGGAACTGGAAACACCATATATTTT | CASSLGPGVGTGNTIYF
TRBJ2-3 | NA | NA | TRBV7-2 | TGTGCCACCTGCGCTCCGGGGGGCACAGATACGCAGTATTTT | CATCAPGGTDTQYF
TRBJ1-4 | NA | TRBD1 | TRBV7-2 | TGTGCCAGCAGACGGGACAGGGGACATGAAAAACTGTTTTTT | CASRRDRGHEKLFF
TRBJ1-2 | NA | NA | TRBV6-6 | TGTGCCAGCAGTTACACAAACTATGGCTACACCTTC | CASSYTNYGYTF
TRBJ2-1 | NA | NA | TRBV4-3 | TGCGCCAGCAGCCAAGAACGGCGGGGCGCGAGAGGCAATGAACAGTTCTTC | CASSQERRGARGNEQFF
TRBJ1-1 | NA | TRBD1 | TRBV6-5 | TGTGCCAGTAAGTTGGTGTTCCACAGGGGAACTGAAGCTTTCTTT | CASKLVFHRGTEAFF
TRBJ2-5 | NA | TRBD2 | TRBV7-8 | TGTGCCAGCAGCTTAGTGACTAGCGGGGGGAACCAAGAGACCCAGTACTTC | CASSLVTSGGNQETQYF
TRBJ1-1 | NA | TRBD1 | TRBV9 | TGTGCCAGCAGCGTGCTGACAGGGGGCACTGAAGCTTTCTTT | CASSVLTGGTEAFF
TRBJ1-2 | NA | TRBD1 | TRBV7-8 | TGTGCCAGCAGCCTCAGGGGGTTCGGCTACACCTTC | CASSLRGFGYTF
TRBJ1-4 | few | NA | TRBV5-4 | TGTGCCAGCAGCTTGGCAGGGAAGGCGGAAAAACTGTTTTTT | CASSLAGKAEKLFF
TRBJ1-5 | NA | NA | TRBV6-5 | TGTGCCAGCCGACGACAGTACAATCAGCCCCAGCATTTT | CASRRQYNQPQHF
TRBJ2-7 | few | NA | TRBV6-5 | TGTGCCAGCAGCCACGGCGGGGAGCAGTACTTC | CASSHGGEQYF
TRBJ1-1 | few | NA | TRBV7-9 | TGTGCCAGCAGCTTTAACTTGGACAGCTACACTGAAGCTTTCTTT | CASSFNLDSYTEAFF
TRBJ1-1 | NA | TRBD1 | TRBV18 | TGTGCCAGCTTCGGCGGACAGGGGAGAACTGAAGCTTTCTTT | CASFGGQGRTEAFF
TRBJ2-7 | few | NA | TRBV2 | TGTGCCAGCAGGACGCAGGGAATCCTAAGCGAGCAGTACTTC | CASRTQGILSEQYF
TRBJ1-4 | NA | TRBD1 | TRBV7-8 | TGTGCCAGCAGCTTATTAACAGGGGTGGCTAATGAAAAACTGTTTTTT | CASSLLTGVANEKLFF
TRBJ2-3 | NA | NA | TRBV6-5 | TGTGCCAGCAGTTACGGGACTGGCCTCGGGGTGGATACGCAGTATTTT | CASSYGTGLGVDTQYF
TRBJ2-3 | few | NA | TRBV6-5 | TGTGCCACGCAGGGGGGCGGTGAGACAGATACGCAGTATTTT | CATQGGGETDTQYF